The following is a T cell receptor beta chain sequence with its context. Its antigen is currently unknown. Here immunoSEQ multiplex PCR was the method, and the copy in TCRdb shows in-frame clones only, minus some. The data show 110,000 to 150,000 clones, with about 90% seen just once and around 3.5% held by the top ten. The data were obtained in a study of T cell responses to AZD1222 COVID-19 vaccine. Findings and limits, study-wide: The study found Spike-specific TCR breadth and depth rose after two AZD1222 doses.

The germline V gene encodes CDR1 MNHEY and CDR2 SMNVEV (reference sequence). The CDR3 is 15 amino acids. Trimming cost V 2 bases and J 4 bases, with 15 bases left between them. Sequenced material: peripheral blood, taken 28 days after the second AZD1222 dose. The chain recombines TRBV27 with TRBJ2-7, with D perhaps matching TRBD1 (6 bases). This TCR was sampled from an adult who received the AZD1222 COVID-19 vaccine. CDR3 loop: CASSLTGTQGYEQYF. The CDR3 DNA reads TGTGCCAGCAGTTTAACCGGGACGCAGGGGTACGAGCAGTACTTC.